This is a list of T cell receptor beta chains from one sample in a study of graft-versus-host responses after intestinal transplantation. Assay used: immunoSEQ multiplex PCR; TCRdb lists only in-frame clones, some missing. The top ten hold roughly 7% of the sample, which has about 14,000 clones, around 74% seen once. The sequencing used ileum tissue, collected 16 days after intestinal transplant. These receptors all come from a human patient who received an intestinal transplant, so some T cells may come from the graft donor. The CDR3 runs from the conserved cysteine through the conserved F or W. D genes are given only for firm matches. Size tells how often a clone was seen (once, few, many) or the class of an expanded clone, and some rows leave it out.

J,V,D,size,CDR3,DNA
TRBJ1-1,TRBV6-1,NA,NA,CASKRMNTEAFF,TGTGCCAGCAAGCGGATGAACACTGAAGCTTTCTTT
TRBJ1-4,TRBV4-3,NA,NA,CASSPLRGEKLFF,TGCGCCAGCAGCCCCCTACGAGGCGAAAAACTGTTTTTT
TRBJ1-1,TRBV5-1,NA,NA,CASSPPGADEAFF,TGCGCCAGCAGCCCTCCAGGGGCAGATGAAGCTTTCTTT
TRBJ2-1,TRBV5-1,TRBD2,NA,CASSLPGLANYNEQFF,TGCGCCAGCAGCCTACCGGGACTAGCGAACTACAATGAGCAGTTCTTC
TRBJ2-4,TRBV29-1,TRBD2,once,CSVLQITSGVAKNIQYF,TGCAGCGTCCTTCAGATAACTAGCGGCGTAGCCAAAAACATTCAGTACTTC
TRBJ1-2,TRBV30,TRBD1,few,CAWSVPGGYGYTF,TGTGCCTGGAGTGTACCAGGGGGCTATGGCTACACCTTC
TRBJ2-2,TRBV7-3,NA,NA,CASSLGQAELTGELFF,TGTGCCAGCAGCTTAGGCCAGGCAGAGCTCACCGGGGAGCTGTTTTTT
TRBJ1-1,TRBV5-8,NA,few,CASSLAGMNAFF,TGTGCCAGCAGCTTGGCGGGAATGAATGCTTTCTTT
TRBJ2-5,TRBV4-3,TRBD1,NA,CASSQGTGETQYF,TGCGCCAGCAGCCAAGGGACAGGAGAGACCCAGTACTTC
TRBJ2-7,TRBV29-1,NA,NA,CSVVTSRLLGQYF,TGCAGCGTTGTCACTAGTAGACTCTTGGGGCAGTACTTC
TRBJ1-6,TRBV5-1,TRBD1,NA,CASSYGTGSSPLHF,TGCGCCAGCAGCTACGGGACAGGGAGTTCACCCCTCCACTTT
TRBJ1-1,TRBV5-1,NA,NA,CVSSLALHGGWTEAFF,TGCGTCAGCAGCTTGGCACTCCATGGGGGGTGGACTGAAGCTTTCTTT
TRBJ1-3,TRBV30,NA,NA,CAWSVASGNTIYF,TGTGCCTGGAGTGTAGCCTCTGGAAACACCATATATTTT
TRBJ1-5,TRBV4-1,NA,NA,CASKQGAGDNQPQHF,TGCGCTAGCAAACAAGGGGCGGGGGATAATCAGCCCCAGCATTTT
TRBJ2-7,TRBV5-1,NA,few,CASSLGNTGHSSYEQYF,TGCGCCAGCAGCTTAGGCAATACAGGCCATAGCTCCTACGAGCAGTACTTC
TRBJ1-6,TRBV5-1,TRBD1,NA,CASSLEQGASPLHF,TGCGCCAGCAGCTTGGAACAGGGGGCTTCACCCCTCCACTTT
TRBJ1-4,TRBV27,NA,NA,CASSPTRQEEKLFF,TGTGCCAGCAGTCCTACCAGACAGGAGGAAAAACTGTTTTTT
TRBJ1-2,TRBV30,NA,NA,CAWSSTGGDYGYTF,TGTGCCTGGAGTTCAACCGGGGGGGACTATGGCTACACCTTC
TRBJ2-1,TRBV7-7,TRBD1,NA,CASSLGTGNEQFF,TGTGCCAGCAGCTTGGGGACAGGCAATGAGCAGTTCTTC
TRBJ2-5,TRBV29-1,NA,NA,CSARVPQETQYF,TGCAGCGCCAGGGTGCCCCAAGAGACCCAGTACTTC
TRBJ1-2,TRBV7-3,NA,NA,CASSLTRRAGGYTF,TGTGCCAGCAGCTTAACAAGGCGGGCCGGTGGCTACACCTTC
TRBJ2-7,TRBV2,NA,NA,CASRIASHSYEQYF,TGTGCCAGCAGGATAGCGAGTCACTCCTACGAGCAGTACTTC
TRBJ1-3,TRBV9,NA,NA,CASSVRPGGNTIYF,TGTGCCAGCAGCGTACGCCCGGGGGGAAACACCATATATTTT
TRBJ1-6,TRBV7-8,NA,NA,CASSFRQIYNSPLHF,TGTGCCAGCAGCTTTCGACAGATCTATAATTCACCCCTCCACTTT
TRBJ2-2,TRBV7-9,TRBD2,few,CASSLRTSGTWVTGELFF,TGTGCCAGCAGCTTGAGGACTAGCGGGACTTGGGTCACCGGGGAGCTGTTTTTT
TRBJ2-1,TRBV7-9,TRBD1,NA,CASSARGPEQFF,TGTGCCAGCAGCGCAAGGGGGCCCGAGCAGTTCTTC
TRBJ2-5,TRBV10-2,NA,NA,CASSKARETQYF,TGCGCCAGCAGTAAAGCTCGCGAGACCCAGTACTTC
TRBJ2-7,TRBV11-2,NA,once,CASSLPGRLYEQYF,TGTGCCAGCAGCTTACCCGGCCGACTCTACGAGCAGTACTTC
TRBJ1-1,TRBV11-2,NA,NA,CASSLGPGGLNTEAFF,TGTGCCAGCAGCTTAGGGCCTGGGGGCCTGAACACTGAAGCTTTCTTT
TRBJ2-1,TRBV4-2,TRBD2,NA,CASSQDPGGSYNEQFF,TGTGCCAGCAGCCAAGATCCGGGAGGCTCCTACAATGAGCAGTTCTTC
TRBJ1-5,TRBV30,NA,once,CAWSLVYSNQPQHF,TGTGCCTGGAGTTTAGTTTATAGCAATCAGCCCCAGCATTTT
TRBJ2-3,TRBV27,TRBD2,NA,CASSEILAAGTDTQYF,TGTGCCAGCAGCGAGATTCTAGCGGCGGGGACAGATACGCAGTATTTT
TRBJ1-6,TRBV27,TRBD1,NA,CASRGQGTPLHF,TGTGCCAGCAGGGGACAGGGAACACCCCTCCACTTT
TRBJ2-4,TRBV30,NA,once,CAWSVRGVAKNIQYF,TGTGCCTGGAGTGTACGGGGAGTAGCCAAAAACATTCAGTACTTC
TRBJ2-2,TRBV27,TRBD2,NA,CASSLSGRFGELFF,TGTGCCAGCAGTTTAAGCGGGAGATTCGGGGAGCTGTTTTTT
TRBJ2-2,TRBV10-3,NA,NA,CAIIGDTGELFF,TGTGCCATCATAGGGGACACCGGGGAGCTGTTTTTT
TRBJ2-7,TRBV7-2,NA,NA,CASSSNQGFSYEQYF,TGTGCCAGCAGCTCCAACCAGGGGTTCTCCTACGAGCAGTACTTC
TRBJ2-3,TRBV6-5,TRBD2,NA,CASSYYSGTSTDTQYF,TGTGCCAGCAGTTATTACAGCGGGACTAGCACAGATACGCAGTATTTT
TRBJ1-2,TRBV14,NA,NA,CASSQLQGRGYGYTF,TGTGCCAGCAGCCAACTGCAGGGGAGAGGCTATGGCTACACCTTC
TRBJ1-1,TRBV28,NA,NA,CASHGLFKPAFF,TGTGCCAGCCACGGACTATTTAAGCCAGCTTTCTTT
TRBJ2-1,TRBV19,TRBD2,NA,CASSRGGDEQFF,TGTGCCAGTAGTAGGGGAGGGGATGAGCAGTTCTTC
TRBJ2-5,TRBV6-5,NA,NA,CASSYSAGLETQYF,TGTGCCAGCAGTTACTCGGCAGGGTTAGAGACCCAGTACTTC
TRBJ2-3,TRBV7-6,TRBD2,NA,CASSPGTSSADTQYF,TGTGCCAGCTCCCCCGGGACTAGCTCCGCAGATACGCAGTATTTT
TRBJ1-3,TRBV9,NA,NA,CASSVAGAGNTIYF,TGTGCCAGCAGCGTAGCGGGGGCTGGAAACACCATATATTTT
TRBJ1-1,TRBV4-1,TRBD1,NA,CASSQGTGATEAFF,TGCGCCAGCAGCCAGGGGACAGGGGCCACTGAAGCTTTCTTT
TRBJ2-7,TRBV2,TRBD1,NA,CASSDMRTGRYEQYF,TGTGCCAGCAGTGATATGCGGACAGGGCGCTACGAGCAGTACTTC
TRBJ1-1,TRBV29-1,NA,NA,CSVYGGVNTEAFF,TGCAGCGTTTACGGGGGGGTGAACACTGAAGCTTTCTTT
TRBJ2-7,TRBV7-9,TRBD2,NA,CASSPSGGAHEQYF,TGTGCCAGCAGCCCGAGCGGGGGGGCCCACGAGCAGTACTTC
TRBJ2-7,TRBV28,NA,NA,CASSLYEGVHEQYF,TGTGCCAGCAGTTTATATGAGGGGGTCCACGAGCAGTACTTC
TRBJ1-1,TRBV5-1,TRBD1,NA,CASSPGTARVVWTEAFF,TGCGCCAGCAGCCCCGGGACAGCCAGGGTAGTTTGGACTGAAGCTTTCTTT